This TCR beta chain was recovered during a study of identifying expanded T cells in peripheral blood. No infections or other immune events were documented during collection. The assay was immunoSEQ multiplex PCR, and TCRdb's table has in-frame clones only and misses some. This table holds under 150,000 clones, around nine tenths found once. Germline assignment: CDR1 MNHEY and CDR2 SMNVEV (reference sequence). Trimming cost V 3 bases and J 1 base; bases outside gene matches: 16. The CDR3 loop spans 20 amino acids. Study-wide findings and caveats: Across healthy donors, higher total template counts meant significantly greater approximately two-week count variance. Approximately 1.1 clones differed between technical replicates, versus approximately 17 and 20 over time.

On this clone itself: What it recognizes is unknown.

This TCR came from a person aged 18 to 75 in good health. This chain joins TRBV27 and TRBJ2-3; TRBD2 matches 10 bases. The sequencing input was blood. The CDR3 DNA follows: TGTGCCAGCAGTTTCTCGTGGACTCGAGCGGGGGGGTTTGGCACAGATACGCAGTATTTT. Its protein product is CASSFSWTRAGGFGTDTQYF.